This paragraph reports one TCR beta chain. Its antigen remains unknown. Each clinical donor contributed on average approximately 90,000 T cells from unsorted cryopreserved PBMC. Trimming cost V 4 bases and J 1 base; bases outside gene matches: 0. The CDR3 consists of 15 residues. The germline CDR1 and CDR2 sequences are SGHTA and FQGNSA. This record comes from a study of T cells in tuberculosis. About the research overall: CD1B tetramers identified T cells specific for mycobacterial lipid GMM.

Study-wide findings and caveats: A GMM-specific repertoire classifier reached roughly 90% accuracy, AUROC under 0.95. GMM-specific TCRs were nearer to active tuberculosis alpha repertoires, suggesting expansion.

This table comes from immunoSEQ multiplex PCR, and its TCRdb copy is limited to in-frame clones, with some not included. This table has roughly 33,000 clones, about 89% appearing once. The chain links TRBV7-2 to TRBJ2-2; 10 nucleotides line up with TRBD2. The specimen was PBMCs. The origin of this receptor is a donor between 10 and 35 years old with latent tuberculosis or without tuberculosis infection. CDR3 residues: CASSWTSGNTGELFF. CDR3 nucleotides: TGTGCCAGCAGCTGGACTAGCGGGAACACCGGGGAGCTGTTTTTT.